Included here is one T cell receptor (beta chain) sequence, with context. The table came from immunoSEQ multiplex PCR; TCRdb's copy has only in-frame clones and leaves some out. The data hold around 160,000 clones, with 70% to 90% observed a single time. The data stem from a study of lymphopenia after photon versus proton radiotherapy. V was shortened by 1 base and J by 7 bases, with 20 bases between the two germline ends. Germline V gene lookup returns CDR1 KGHSH and CDR2 LQKENI. The CDR3 totals 16 residues. Sequences were derived from peripheral blood, sampled from a patient treated with photon-based radiotherapy. The chain combines TRBV18 with TRBJ2-7; no clear D gene. The source of this sequence is a man aged 45-65 years with gastric cancer. Here the CDR3 DNA reads TGTGCCAGCTCACCACGACGCCCAGACCAAAATGTGGAGCAGTACTTC. Translating it yields CASSPRRPDQNVEQYF.